The entry below describes one TCR beta chain. This clone was detected a few times. Its antigen remains unidentified. No clone much larger than this one lies a single base away; base qualities are absent. Each donor gave one peripheral blood draw, about 100 mL on average, collected into heparinised tubes. Naive, central memory, regulatory and stem cell-like memory CD4+ T cells were sorted on a BD FACSAria II using a panel including CD45RO, CCR7, CD25, CD127, CD95 and CD27. Every sorted population had a purity above 98%. PBMCs were isolated right away by Lymphoprep density gradient centrifugation and were stained directly, without culture. So that batch effects would be minimized, each experiment stained and sorted samples in pairs, pairing one healthy donor with one patient. The data stem from a study of beta chain features in type 1 diabetes (dated by TCRdb to the late 2010s). In terms of the full investigation: Patients and healthy donors did not differ in mean age, gender distribution, total cell number or subset yield. A total of 85 million to 140 million sorted cells were examined across all samples, and a strong correlation was observed between cell number per subset and RNA yield. In the study, recently diagnosed type 1 diabetes patients and matched healthy donors were compared on the TCRB repertoires of their sorted circulating CD4+ T cell subsets. Regulatory and stem cell-like memory subsets were isolated from only 8 patients and roughly 8 healthy donors, whereas naive and central memory subsets came from all 30 or so donors. What the work shows at the level of the full study, not this receptor alone: Because cDNA was sequenced instead of genomic DNA, activated cells with high expression could be over-represented, although the groups did not differ in activation or CD3 levels. A moderate but significant shortening of TCRB CDR3 length was observed in type 1 diabetes patients in all four CD4+ subsets. HLA sub-analyses involved small numbers of individuals, so any influence of HLA type on TCRB rearrangement remained unresolved. The naive, central memory and regulatory TCRB repertoires appeared to resemble one another more closely among patients than among healthy donors. At VDJ recombination sites, patients with type 1 diabetes made fewer insertions and deleted more nucleotides, a pattern implying thymic rearrangement abnormalities. PCR might favor shorter templates, but patient and control samples were amplified and corrected together, so any skew would affect both groups equally.

The CDR3, from cysteine to phenylalanine, totals 13 residues. Just the 39-base CDR3 DNA is kept, in frame starting at base 1. V trim: 5 bases; J trim: 11 bases; unmatched bases: 6. CDR1 and CDR2 are drawn from the germline V gene: SNHLY, FYNNEI. The High Capacity cDNA Reverse Transcription Kit was used to reverse transcribe all of the isolated RNA, meaning that expressed TCRB transcripts were what got sequenced. Naive, central memory and regulatory T cell samples underwent deep immunoSEQ sequencing, averaging around 3.9 million total reads per sample. Sorted cells were lysed in RLT buffer, and RNA was extracted using DNase-treated RNeasy Micro or Mini kits according to cell number. Each cell subset was processed separately to prevent cross-contamination, with patient and healthy donor samples processed together. Using the immunoSEQ multiplex PCR, TCRB sequences were amplified from cDNA into 87-bp fragments spanning the CDR3 region. Amplicons were sequenced on the Illumina HiSeq platform. The authors' analysis ran thus. PCR bias was corrected computationally using synthetic template baselines, and reads within Hamming distance 2 were collapsed, with unmergeable singletons discarded. By aligning reads against IMGT, V, D and J genes, CDR3 length, and insertions or deletions at six rearrangement sites were assigned. Within each subset, clonotype counts were normalized to sorted cell number, after which true diversity and Gini coefficients were computed with the tcR R package. Repertoire sharing was quantified using the overlap coefficient calculated on TCRB nucleotide sequences. In its TCRdb copy, this immuneACCESS table keeps in-frame sequences only and misses some clones. Where compared with another copy, unresolved V genes explain less than half of these, and the others have no known cause. That table furnishes V, J and clone size, whereas the DNA furnished D and trimming. For this sample the table gives 160,000 or so clones, of which approximately 10% were detected only once. The top ten clones comprise approximately 2% of the sample.

This receptor chain uses TRBV2 and TRBJ1-1; 12 bases in between match TRBD1. Sequenced: central memory CD4+ T cells from blood. The clonotype comes from a man aged 18-30 years in good health. CDR3 sequence: CASSSGTGGWAFF. The nucleotide sequence is given as TGTGCCAGCAGTTCCGGGACAGGGGGCTGGGCTTTCTTT.